These 16 T cell receptor beta chains originate from one sample sequenced in a study of Ad26.COV2.S vaccination and SARS-CoV-2 variants (dated by TCRdb to about 2021). Sample treatment or condition, as interpreted from the label and publication: some 20 received Ad26.COV2.S at low or high dose, single or two shots; about 5 received placebo; per-sample allocation not given. For vaccine and placebo recipients, repertoires were sequenced using samples collected on day 63 after the first injection. Library construction relied on the immunoSEQ multiplex PCR assay. TCRdb stores this immuneACCESS table with in-frame sequences only. Part of the clones is absent; in the studies checked, under half of the shortfall reflects unresolved V genes, and no reason is known for the rest. This sample is represented by hundreds of thousands of clones; about 88% of them were singletons. The ten biggest clones cover around 5.8% of the sample.

This sample comprised peripheral blood, obtained in a trial of Ad26.COV2.S vaccine versus placebo. These receptors originate from a person between 18 and 60 years old who received the Ad26.COV2.S COVID-19 vaccine or a placebo.

CDR3 DNA sequence: TGTGCCAGCTCACCGGGGACAGGGGTTGTTCAGCCCCAGCATTTT. Protein product: CASSPGTGVVQPQHF. The rearrangement uses TRBV18 and TRBJ1-5; TRBD1 matches 10 bases. Germline V gene sequence: CDR1 KGHSH, CDR2 LQKENI. Trimming removed 3 bases from V and 6 bases from J; junction bases left unmatched: 5. This CDR3 is 15 amino acids long.

This rearrangement joins TRBV4-3 to TRBJ2-3; D possibly corresponds to TRBD2 (7 bases). This CDR3 is built from 15 residues. CDR1 and CDR2 (germline): LGHNA, YSLEER. Trimming cost V 2 bases and J 8 bases, with 17 bases left between them. CDR3 protein: CASSQRGAGVGTQYF. In DNA, the CDR3 is TGCGCCAGCAGCCAACGGGGGGCCGGGGTTGGTACGCAGTATTTT.

The CDR3 coding sequence is TGTGCCAGCAGCCAAGATTCGAGACAGGGGTATAGCAATCAGCCCCAGCATTTT. It encodes CASSQDSRQGYSNQPQHF. V usage is TRBV4-2 and J usage is TRBJ1-5; TRBD1 aligns across 8 bases. Germline V gives CDR1 LGHNA, CDR2 YNFKEQ. This CDR3 contains 18 residues. With 0 bases clipped from V and 0 bases from J, the junction kept 7 bases outside the gene matches.

The rearrangement joins TRBV28 to TRBJ2-7; 9 nucleotides agree with TRBD1. Germline V gene lookup returns CDR1 MDHEN and CDR2 SYDVKM. The CDR3 sequence is 15 residues long. Trimming removed 5 bases from V and 4 bases from J; junction bases left unmatched: 9. The CDR3, as DNA: TGTGCCAGCAGTCCCACCACGGACAGGGGATACGAGCAGTACTTC. It codes for CASSPTTDRGYEQYF.

The chain is built from TRBV28 and TRBJ1-2; TRBD1 aligns across 8 bases. CDR1 MDHEN and CDR2 SYDVKM come from the germline V gene. J was trimmed by 10 bases and V by 7 bases; bases with no gene match: 11. The CDR3 consists of 13 residues. DNA for the CDR3: TGTGCCAGCAAAGGGACAGGAGTTTCCAACTACACCTTC. Its translation: CASKGTGVSNYTF.

The chain employs TRBV4-2 and TRBJ2-7; tentative D call: TRBD1 (6 bases). V was cut by 0 bases and J by 3 bases, with 9 bases left in between. The CDR3 spans 14 residues. Germline assignment: CDR1 LGHNA and CDR2 YNFKEQ. The CDR3 is CASSQEGAVYEQYF. DNA for the CDR3: TGTGCCAGCAGCCAAGAGGGGGCAGTCTACGAGCAGTACTTC.

The rearrangement links TRBV4-3 to TRBJ1-1, with D unresolved. V was cut by 0 bases and J by 1 base, with 12 bases left in between. Germline values: CDR1 LGHNA, CDR2 YSLEER. This CDR3 has 16 amino acids. The CDR3 spells CASSQDWSSQNTEAFF. CDR3 sequence (DNA): TGCGCCAGCAGCCAAGATTGGTCTTCCCAGAACACTGAAGCTTTCTTT.

This clone was seen more than once but under ten times. This chain uses TRBV5-6 with TRBJ1-4; the D is unclear. The CDR3 sequence is 12 residues long. Trimming cost V 4 bases and J 15 bases, with 16 bases left between them. Germline CDR1 reads SGHDT; CDR2 reads YYEEEE. CDR3 nucleotides: TGTGCCAGCAGCACCCCGACTGGCACGGTGTTTTTT. Translation gives CASSTPTGTVFF.

This clone was detected only once. The gene calls are TRBV11-2 and TRBJ2-1; possible D gene TRBD1, 6 bases. There are 14 residues in the CDR3. V dropped 4 bases and J dropped 12 bases, with 19 bases sitting between them. Germline assignment: CDR1 SGHAT and CDR2 FQNNGV. The CDR3 DNA is TGTGCCAGCAGCTCGGAACAGGGTAATCGAGGGCAGTTCTTC. This translates into CASSSEQGNRGQFF.

For the CDR3, the DNA is TGTGCCAGCAGCCGAGACATCCTTTTCAACACCGGGGAGCTGTTTTTT. It codes for CASSRDILFNTGELFF. The rearrangement links TRBV3-1 (or the pseudogene TRBV3-2) to TRBJ2-2; D not resolved. This CDR3 spans 16 amino acids. Between the trimmed V and J ends, which lost 4 bases and 2 bases, there was a span of 14 bases. Germline values: CDR1 LGHDT, CDR2 YNNKEL (reference sequence).

The V call is TRBV6-1, the J call TRBJ2-1; weak D call: TRBD2 (6 bases). The CDR3 totals 14 residues. Germline lookup yields CDR1 MNHNS and CDR2 SASEGT. V was shortened by 2 bases and J by 8 bases, with 13 bases between the two germline ends. The CDR3 region has the DNA TGTGCCAGCAGTGAATGGGACTCAAGCGATGAGCAGTTCTTC. It translates to CASSEWDSSDEQFF.

The chain couples TRBV11-2 to TRBJ1-1; tentative D call: TRBD1 (6 bases). Germline CDR1 reads SGHAT; CDR2 reads FQNNGV. The germline V and J ends were trimmed by 1 base and 3 bases, with 15 bases remaining between them. The CDR3 extends over 16 amino acids. The CDR3 DNA sequence: TGTGCCAGCAGCTTAGGGCAGGGGTGGAGCGACACTGAAGCTTTCTTT. It is translated as CASSLGQGWSDTEAFF.

This clone is a singleton in its sample. CDR3 sequence (DNA): TGTGCCAGCAGTTACCGGACAGCGGAGCGTGAGCAGTTCTTC. It encodes CASSYRTAEREQFF. This chain connects TRBV6-5 to TRBJ2-1; D is perhaps TRBD1 (6 bases). Germline CDR1 reads MNHEY; CDR2 reads SVGAGI. Trimming took 2 bases from V and 9 from J, leaving 14 bases between them. The CDR3 sequence is 14 residues long.

This clone was picked up one time. The chain combines TRBV7-8 with TRBJ1-2; D is undetermined. The CDR3 spans 14 residues. Germline assignment: CDR1 SGHVS and CDR2 FQNEAQ. V was cut by 5 bases and J by 2 bases, with 12 bases left in between. CDR3 nucleotide sequence: TGTGCCAGCAGCCACAAGGAAACCAACTATGGCTACACCTTC. Residues: CASSHKETNYGYTF.

The chain combines TRBV7-9 with TRBJ1-1, with unresolved D. From germline, CDR1 is SEHNR and CDR2 FQNEAQ (reference sequence). V was cut by 0 bases and J by 4 bases, with 12 bases left in between. This CDR3 comprises 15 residues. CDR3 coding DNA: TGTGCCAGCAGCTTAGCCTTCAGAGCGGGCACTGAAGCTTTCTTT. Translation gives CASSLAFRAGTEAFF.

The CDR3 DNA reads as TGTGCCAGCAGCGTACAACCACAGGGGAGTAATGAAAAACTGTTTTTT. This translates into CASSVQPQGSNEKLFF. This chain links TRBV5-4 with TRBJ1-4; TRBD1 aligns across 7 bases. The CDR3 has 16 residues. Germline V lookup: CDR1 SGHNT, CDR2 YYREEE (reference sequence). With V trimmed by 4 bases and J by 4 bases, 10 bases remained unmatched.